This T cell receptor (beta chain) was observed in a study of control samples from healthy donors and cancer patients. CDR3 length: 12 amino acids. The germline V and J ends were trimmed by 4 bases and 8 bases, with 13 bases remaining between them. CDR1 SGDLS and CDR2 YYNGEE come from the germline V gene. The data were produced by immunoSEQ multiplex PCR, yet TCRdb's version contains in-frame clones alone and is incomplete. The table lists 50,000 to 65,000 clones, about nine tenths of them singletons. This chain links TRBV9 with TRBJ2-7; weak D call: TRBD2 (6 bases). The sample comprised PBMCs. This TCR was recovered from a woman in her fifties or sixties with colorectal cancer. In DNA, the CDR3 is TGTGCCAGCAGCCCAGACGGGAGACAGCAGTACTTC. Its protein product is CASSPDGRQQYF.